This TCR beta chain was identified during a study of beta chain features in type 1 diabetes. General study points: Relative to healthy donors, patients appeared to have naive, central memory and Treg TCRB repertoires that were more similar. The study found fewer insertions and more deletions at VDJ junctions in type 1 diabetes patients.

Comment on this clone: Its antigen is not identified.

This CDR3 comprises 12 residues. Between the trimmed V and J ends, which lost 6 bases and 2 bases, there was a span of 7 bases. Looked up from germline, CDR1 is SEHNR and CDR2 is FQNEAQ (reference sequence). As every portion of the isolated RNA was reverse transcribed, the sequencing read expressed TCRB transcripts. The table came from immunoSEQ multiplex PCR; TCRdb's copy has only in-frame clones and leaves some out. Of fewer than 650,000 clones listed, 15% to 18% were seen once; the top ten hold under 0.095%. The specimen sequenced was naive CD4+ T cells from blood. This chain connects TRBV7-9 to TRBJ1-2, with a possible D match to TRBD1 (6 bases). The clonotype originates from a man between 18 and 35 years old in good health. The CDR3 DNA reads TGTGCCAGCAGTACAGGGAACTATGGCTACACCTTC. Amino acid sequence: CASSTGNYGYTF.